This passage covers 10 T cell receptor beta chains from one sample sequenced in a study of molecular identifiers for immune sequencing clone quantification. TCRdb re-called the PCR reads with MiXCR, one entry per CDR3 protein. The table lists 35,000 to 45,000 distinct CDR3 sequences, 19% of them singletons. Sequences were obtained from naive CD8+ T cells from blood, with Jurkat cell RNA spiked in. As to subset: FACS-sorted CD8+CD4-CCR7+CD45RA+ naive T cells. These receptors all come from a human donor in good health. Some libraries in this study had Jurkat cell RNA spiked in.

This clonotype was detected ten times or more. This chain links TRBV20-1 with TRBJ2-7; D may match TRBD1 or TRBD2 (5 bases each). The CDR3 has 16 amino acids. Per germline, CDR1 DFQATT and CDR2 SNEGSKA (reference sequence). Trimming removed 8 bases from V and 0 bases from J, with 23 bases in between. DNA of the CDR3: TGCAGTACGGGACCCTTCAGGTCGGGAATCTCCTACGAGCAGTACTTC. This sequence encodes CSTGPFRSGISYEQYF.

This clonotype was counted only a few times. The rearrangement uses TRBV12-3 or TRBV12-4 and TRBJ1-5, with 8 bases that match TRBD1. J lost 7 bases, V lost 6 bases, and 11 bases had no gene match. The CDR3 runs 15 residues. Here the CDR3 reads CASSADRGLGQPQHF. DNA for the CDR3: TGTGCCAGCAGCGCCGACAGGGGTCTCGGACAGCCCCAGCATTTT.

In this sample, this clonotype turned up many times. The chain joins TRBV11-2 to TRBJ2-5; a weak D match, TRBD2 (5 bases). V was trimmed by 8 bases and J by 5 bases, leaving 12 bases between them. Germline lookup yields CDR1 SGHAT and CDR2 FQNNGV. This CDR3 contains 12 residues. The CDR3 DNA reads TGTGCCAGCTCCGTCTCGGGGGAGACCCAGTACTTC. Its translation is CASSVSGETQYF.

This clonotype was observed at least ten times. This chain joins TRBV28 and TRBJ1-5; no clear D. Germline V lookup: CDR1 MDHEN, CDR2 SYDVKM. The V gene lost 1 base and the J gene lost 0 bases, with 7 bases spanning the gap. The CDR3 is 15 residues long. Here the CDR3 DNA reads TGTGCCAGCAGTTTATTGTACGGTAGCAATCAGCCCCAGCATTTT. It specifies CASSLLYGSNQPQHF.

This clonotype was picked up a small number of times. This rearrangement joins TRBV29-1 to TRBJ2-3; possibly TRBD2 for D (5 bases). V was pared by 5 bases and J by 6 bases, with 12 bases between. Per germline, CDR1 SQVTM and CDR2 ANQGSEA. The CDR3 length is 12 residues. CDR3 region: CSVLASMDTQYF. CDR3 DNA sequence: TGCAGCGTTCTGGCTAGCATGGATACGCAGTATTTT.

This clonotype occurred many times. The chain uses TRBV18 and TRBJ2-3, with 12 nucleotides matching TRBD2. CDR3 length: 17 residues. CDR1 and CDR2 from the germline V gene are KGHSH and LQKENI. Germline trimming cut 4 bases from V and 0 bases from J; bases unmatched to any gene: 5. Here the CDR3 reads CASSLLAGGTSTDTQYF. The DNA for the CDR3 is TGTGCCAGCTCACTACTAGCGGGGGGCACTAGCACAGATACGCAGTATTTT.

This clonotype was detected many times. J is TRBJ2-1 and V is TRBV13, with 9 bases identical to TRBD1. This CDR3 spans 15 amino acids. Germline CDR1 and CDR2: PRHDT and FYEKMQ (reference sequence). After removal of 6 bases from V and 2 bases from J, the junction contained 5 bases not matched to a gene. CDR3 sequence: CASRETGGTYNEQFF. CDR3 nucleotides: TGTGCCAGCAGAGAGACAGGGGGAACCTACAATGAGCAGTTCTTC.

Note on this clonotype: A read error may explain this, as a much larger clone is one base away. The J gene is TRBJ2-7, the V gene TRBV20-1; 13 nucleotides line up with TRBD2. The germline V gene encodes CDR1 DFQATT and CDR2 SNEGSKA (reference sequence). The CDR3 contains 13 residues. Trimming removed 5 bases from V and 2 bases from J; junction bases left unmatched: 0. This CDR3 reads CSAGLAGAYEQYF. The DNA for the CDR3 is TGCAGTGCTGGACTAGCGGGAGCCTACGAGCAGTACTTC.

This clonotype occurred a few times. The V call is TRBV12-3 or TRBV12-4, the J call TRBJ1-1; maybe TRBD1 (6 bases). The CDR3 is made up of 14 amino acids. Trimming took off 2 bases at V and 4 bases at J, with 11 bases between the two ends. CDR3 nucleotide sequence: TGTGCCAGCAGTTTAATTTTAGGGGGCACTGAAGCTTTCTTT. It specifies CASSLILGGTEAFF.

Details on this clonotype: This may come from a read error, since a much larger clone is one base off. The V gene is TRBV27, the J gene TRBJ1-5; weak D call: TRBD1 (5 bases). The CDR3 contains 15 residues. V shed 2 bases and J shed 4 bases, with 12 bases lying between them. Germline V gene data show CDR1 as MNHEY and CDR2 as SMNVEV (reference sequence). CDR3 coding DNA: TGTGCCAGCAGTTTAACCGGGGCAGGGAATCAGCCCCAGCATTTT. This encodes CASSLTGAGNQPQHF.